These 17 T cell receptor beta chains came from one sample sequenced in a study of cytomegalovirus exposure and HLA in healthy donors. With 60 Vbeta and 13 Jbeta primers, the PCR was carried out. Profiled with immunoSEQ multiplex PCR; TCRdb holds only in-frame clones, not every one. The sample has 80,000 or so clones; less than 80% are singletons. Sequenced: PBMCs. These receptors were taken from a woman between 45 and 60 years old in good health and CMV-seropositive.

This clone was observed a single time. The gene calls are TRBV18 and TRBJ1-1; D call uncertain. Germline-derived CDR1 and CDR2 are KGHSH and LQKENI. Trimming removed 1 base at V and 7 bases at J, with 13 bases between. The CDR3 is made up of 14 amino acids. The CDR3, as DNA: TGTGCCAGCTCACCACGGGAGGTGGACCTTGAAGCTTTCTTT. Protein product: CASSPREVDLEAFF.

The V call is TRBV6-6, the J call TRBJ1-3, with a weak D call TRBD1 (5 bases). The CDR3 length is 14 residues. Germline CDR1 MNHNY, CDR2 SVGAGI (reference sequence). V dropped 6 bases and J dropped 0 bases, with 9 bases sitting between them. The CDR3: CASSDSYSGNTIYF. For the CDR3, the DNA is TGTGCCAGCAGCGACAGTTACTCTGGAAACACCATATATTTT.

J is TRBJ1-1 and V is TRBV9, with D perhaps TRBD1 (6 bases). There are 14 residues in the CDR3. Germline CDR1 is SGDLS and CDR2 is YYNGEE. V lost 2 bases to trimming and J lost 5 bases, with 13 bases between them. The CDR3 DNA reads as TGTGCCAGCAGCGTCGGCGGGGGCTTGACTGAAGCTTTCTTT. Translation: CASSVGGGLTEAFF. The full variable domain, in which reference TRBV9 and TRBJ1-1 provide the parts outside the CDR3, is DSGVTQTPKHLITATGQRVTLRCSPRSGDLSVYWYQQSLDQGLQFLIQYYNGEERAKGNILERFSAQQFPDLHSELNLSSLELGDSALYFCASSVGGGLTEAFFGQGTRLTVV.

The chain uses TRBV10-3 and TRBJ1-5, with TRBD1 as a possible D gene (5 bases). The CDR3 length is 14 residues. The germline CDR1 and CDR2 sequences are ENHRY and SYGVKD. Trimming stripped 2 bases from V and 7 bases from J, with 12 bases between. Here the CDR3 reads CAISEPGGGQPQHF. The CDR3 region has the DNA TGTGCCATCAGTGAGCCCGGCGGGGGGCAGCCCCAGCATTTT.

The genes are TRBV30 and TRBJ2-7; 8 positions agree with TRBD2. This CDR3 comprises 13 residues. Germline V gene sequence: CDR1 GTSNPN, CDR2 SVGIG (reference sequence). V was clipped by 7 bases and J by 2 bases; unmatched bases: 7. Written as DNA, the CDR3 is TGTGCCTTCTCGCCGGGGGGGGCCTACGAGCAGTACGTC. This sequence encodes CAFSPGGAYEQYV.

The chain carries TRBV7-9 and TRBJ1-1, with a tentative D call TRBD1 (6 bases). The CDR3 totals 12 residues. Germline CDR1 SEHNR, CDR2 FQNEAQ (reference sequence). V shed 6 bases and J shed 10 bases, with 15 bases lying between them. The CDR3 DNA sequence: TGTGCCAGCAGTTATGTCAGGGGAGCAGCTTTCTTT. Translation gives CASSYVRGAAFF.

Comments on this clone: The germline gene is not matched at one end of the junction; a read error may be the cause. The chain couples TRBV7-9 to TRBJ2-6; D may be TRBD1 (5 bases). Germline CDR1 SEHNR, CDR2 FQNEAQ (reference sequence). CDR3 length: 15 residues. In DNA form, the CDR3 reads TGTGCCAGCAGCCCAGGGATATCTGGTGCCAACGTCCTGACTTTC. Translating it yields CASSPGISGANVLTF.

The J gene is TRBJ2-1, the V gene TRBV5-1; D is unclear. Germline CDR1 and CDR2: SGHRS and YFSETQ. The CDR3 extends over 15 amino acids. Trimming cost V 3 bases and J 5 bases, with 15 bases left between them. CDR3 sequence (DNA): TGCGCCAGCAGCTCCGCCAGTTATTTTAACAATGAGCAGTTCTTC. It translates to CASSSASYFNNEQFF.

There are a few counts of this clone. The J gene is TRBJ2-7, the V gene TRBV2; TRBD2 is a possible D gene (5 bases). Trimming took 6 bases from V and 12 from J, leaving 15 bases between them. Germline V gene sequence: CDR1 SNHLY, CDR2 FYNNEI. This CDR3 region has 11 residues. The CDR3 bases are TGTGCCAGCAGGTTACGGGAATCTCTGTACGTC. It is translated as CASRLRESLYV.

The chain has TRBV2 and TRBJ1-2, with D perhaps TRBD1 (5 bases). The V end was cut by 3 bases, the J end by 1 base, with 15 bases between. This CDR3 comprises 16 residues. From germline, CDR1 is SNHLY and CDR2 FYNNEI. CDR3 amino acids: CASSEQATDFNYGYTF. In DNA form, the CDR3 reads TGTGCCAGCAGTGAGCAGGCGACAGATTTTAACTATGGCTACACCTTC. Based on the CDR3 plus reference TRBV2 and TRBJ1-2, the full variable domain is EPEVTQTPSHQVTQMGQEVILRCVPISNHLYFYWYRQILGQKVEFLVSFYNNEISEKSEIFDDQFSVERPDGSNFTLKIRSTKLEDSAMYFCASSEQATDFNYGYTFGSGTRLTVV.

The gene calls are TRBV2 and TRBJ1-1; TRBD1 agrees at 7 bases. The CDR3 loop spans 16 amino acids. Looked up from germline, CDR1 is SNHLY and CDR2 is FYNNEI. Unmatched junction bases numbered 11, after V lost 6 bases and J lost 1 base. CDR3 coding DNA: TGTGCCAGCAGCGACCCTTTAGGGGGCGCGAACACTGAAGCTTTCTTT. Its translation is CASSDPLGGANTEAFF.

V usage is TRBV27 and J usage is TRBJ2-7; TRBD2 matches at 9 bases. With 2 bases clipped from V and 4 bases from J, the junction kept 0 bases outside the gene matches. Germline loops: CDR1 MNHEY, CDR2 SMNVEV (reference sequence). This CDR3 is 13 amino acids long. The DNA for the CDR3 is TGTGCCAGCAGTTTAACTAGCGGGTACGAGCAGTACGTC. Translation gives CASSLTSGYEQYV.

The rearrangement joins TRBV7-6 to TRBJ2-1, with D perhaps TRBD2 (6 bases). Germline V gene sequence: CDR1 SGHVS, CDR2 FNYEAQ. V was trimmed by 3 bases and J by 5 bases, leaving 17 bases between them. CDR3 length: 16 amino acids. In DNA, the CDR3 is TGTGCCAGCAGCTTTCTAGCGCTAGATAAGAACAATGAGCAGTTCTTC. It encodes CASSFLALDKNNEQFF.

The CDR3 reads CAISGAGTDTQYF. The CDR3 DNA follows: TGTGCCATCAGTGGGGCAGGGACAGATACGCAGTATTTT. V and J are TRBV10-3 and TRBJ2-3; tentative D call: TRBD1 (5 bases). V lost 4 bases and J 3 bases, leaving 8 bases between the germline ends. Germline V CDR1 and CDR2: ENHRY, SYGVKD. The CDR3 loop spans 13 amino acids.

A few counts support this clone. The chain uses TRBV18 and TRBJ2-1; 8 nucleotides match TRBD2. Losses at the gene ends were 0 bases for V and 7 bases for J; bases not matched to a gene: 5. CDR1 is KGHSH, CDR2 LQKENI, per germline. The CDR3 extends over 15 amino acids. CDR3 loop: CASSPPSGVGNEQFF. CDR3 DNA: TGTGCCAGCTCACCACCTAGCGGGGTTGGTAATGAGCAGTTCTTC. The complete variable domain, with remaining parts taken from reference TRBV18 and TRBJ2-1, reads NAGVMQNPRHLVRRRGQEARLRCSPMKGHSHVYWYRQLPEEGLKFMVYLQKENIIDESGMPKERFSAEFPKEGPSILRIQQVVRGDSAAYFCASSPPSGVGNEQFFGPGTRLTVL.

This clone has just a few counts. The chain carries TRBV7-9 and TRBJ1-4; 9 positions match TRBD1. J gave up 5 bases and V 5 bases, and 6 bases lay outside the gene matches. Germline V lookup: CDR1 SEHNR, CDR2 FQNEAQ (reference sequence). The CDR3 consists of 15 residues. CDR3: CASSQDRGENEKLFF. The CDR3 coding sequence is TGTGCCAGCAGCCAAGACAGGGGGGAAAATGAAAAACTGTTTTTT.

This chain uses TRBV7-6 with TRBJ2-7, with 11 bases matching TRBD2. Germline CDR1 reads SGHVS; CDR2 reads FNYEAQ. This CDR3 is built from 16 residues. Trimming at V came to 4 bases and at J to 7 bases, leaving 12 bases not matched to a gene. CDR3 DNA sequence: TGTGCCAGCAGCTCCTTAGCGGGGGGGGCCTCTTGGGAGCAGTACTTC. Translating it yields CASSSLAGGASWEQYF.